Below are 8 T cell receptor beta chains sequenced from a single sample in a study of CD4+ T cells in melanoma. Produced via immunoSEQ multiplex PCR; TCRdb's table is partial and in-frame only. This table holds under 8,000 clones, around 68% found once. The sample consisted of cells from a culture (not recorded whether cultured in vitro). These receptors were obtained from a human donor with melanoma.

This chain connects TRBV7-2 to TRBJ1-2; D gene unclear. CDR3 length equals 14 residues. In germline, CDR1 is SGHTA, CDR2 FQGNSA. V lost 1 base, J lost 5 bases, and 11 bases lay in between. CDR3 sequence (DNA): TGTGCCAGCAGCTTAGATGTCACCGTATATGGCTACACCTTC. Its translation: CASSLDVTVYGYTF. The entire variable domain, with the rest obtained from reference TRBV7-2 and TRBJ1-2, is as follows: GAGVSQSPSNKVTEKGKDVELRCDPISGHTALYWYRQSLGQGLEFLIYFQGNSAPDKSGLPSDRFSAERTGGSVSTLTIQRTQQEDSAVYLCASSLDVTVYGYTFGSGTRLTVV.

This clone was seen only a few times. The chain links TRBV7-6 to TRBJ1-4, with a weak D call TRBD1 (5 bases). This CDR3 is 15 amino acids long. Germline lookup yields CDR1 SGHVS and CDR2 FNYEAQ. V was trimmed by 1 base and J by 8 bases, leaving 14 bases between them. CDR3 DNA sequence: TGTGCCAGCAGCTTAGGCGGGAGGGGAATGGAAAAACTGTTTTTT. Translating gives CASSLGGRGMEKLFF.

The chain employs TRBV5-1 and TRBJ2-7; D might be TRBD1 (5 bases). CDR1 is SGHRS and CDR2 is YFSETQ in the germline V gene. The CDR3 covers 14 residues. V lost 4 bases and J 6 bases, leaving 17 bases between the germline ends. The CDR3 region is CASSPQGLSGEQYF. Written as DNA, the CDR3 is TGCGCCAGCAGCCCGCAGGGTCTTTCGGGCGAGCAGTACTTC.

This clone is classed as medium-sized. This chain uses TRBV2 with TRBJ1-6, with D perhaps matching TRBD1 (6 bases). The germline V gene encodes CDR1 SNHLY and CDR2 FYNNEI. V was shortened by 7 bases and J by 5 bases, with 18 bases between the two germline ends. The CDR3 is made up of 16 amino acids. The CDR3 reads CASTGKGGYDNSPLHF. CDR3 sequence (DNA): TGTGCCAGCACGGGAAAGGGGGGTTACGATAATTCACCCCTCCACTTT.

CDR3 residues: CASSHGFTGETQYF. CDR3 sequence (DNA): TGTGCCAGCAGCCATGGATTCACCGGAGAGACCCAGTACTTC. J is TRBJ2-5 and V is TRBV3-1 (or the pseudogene TRBV3-2), with D unresolved. The germline CDR1 and CDR2 sequences are LGHDT and YNNKEL (reference sequence). V was clipped by 3 bases and J by 4 bases, with 12 bases between them. CDR3 size: 14 residues.

The chain has TRBV5-4 and TRBJ2-7, with 7 positions matching TRBD1. Germline values: CDR1 SGHNT, CDR2 YYREEE (reference sequence). The CDR3 loop spans 14 amino acids. Trimming took 4 bases from V and 5 from J; bases not matched to a gene: 9. The CDR3 DNA is TGTGCCAGCAGCCCGGCAACAGGGGCCGACGAGCAGTACTTC. It encodes CASSPATGADEQYF.

The chain joins TRBV28 to TRBJ1-6, with a possible D match to TRBD1 (6 bases). V dropped 6 bases and J dropped 7 bases, with 13 bases sitting between them. Germline V gene lookup returns CDR1 MDHEN and CDR2 SYDVKM. The CDR3 is 14 amino acids. CDR3 in amino acids: CASRFSGENSPLHF. The CDR3 region has the DNA TGTGCCAGCAGATTCTCAGGGGAAAATTCACCCCTCCACTTT.

This clone was counted a few times. The chain has TRBV14 and TRBJ2-7, with TRBD2 matching over 9 bases. Germline assignment: CDR1 SGHDN and CDR2 FVKESK. Trimming at V came to 4 bases and at J to 6 bases, leaving 16 bases not matched to a gene. CDR3 size: 17 residues. The CDR3 DNA sequence: TGTGCCAGCAGCCGGCTAGCGGGGAATTCTTTAGTTGGCGAGCAGTACTTC. Amino acid sequence: CASSRLAGNSLVGEQYF.